The 27 T cell receptor beta chains below come from one sample, sequenced in a study of cytomegalovirus exposure and HLA in healthy donors (dated by TCRdb to about 2017). Library preparation was by the immunoSEQ multiplex PCR assay. The table comes from immuneACCESS by way of TCRdb, which keeps in-frame sequences with V and J called. Part of the clones is missing from these tables; in studies checked, under half for an unresolved V gene and the rest for unknown reasons. The sample table records fewer than 75,000 clones; 90% to 95% of these occur just once. Approximately 2% of the sample is held by the ten biggest clonotypes. The sample comprised PBMCs. The receptor set was obtained from a woman aged 18-29 years in good health and CMV-seropositive.

The chain recombines TRBV7-6 with TRBJ1-1; TRBD1 agrees at 7 bases. The CDR3 consists of 13 residues. V trimming: 2 bases; J trimming: 11 bases; junction bases outside the gene matches: 8. Germline CDR1 and CDR2: SGHVS and FNYEAQ. CDR3 coding DNA: TGTGCCAGCAGCTTACGGCGACAGGGCCGGGCTTTCTTT. This gives the protein CASSLRRQGRAFF. The variable domain in full, completed from reference TRBV7-6 and TRBJ1-1, reads GAGVSQSPRYKVTKRGQDVALRCDPISGHVSLYWYRQALGQGPEFLTYFNYEAQQDKSGLPNDRFSAERPEGSISTLTIQRTEQRDSAMYRCASSLRRQGRAFFGQGTRLTVV.

This sequence joins TRBV9 and TRBJ1-1; D call uncertain. This CDR3 region has 14 residues. V was clipped by 4 bases and J by 1 base, with 11 bases between them. Germline V gene sequence: CDR1 SGDLS, CDR2 YYNGEE. The CDR3 coding sequence is TGTGCCAGCAGCCCCCGTGGAGAGAACACTGAAGCTTTCTTT. Translated, it gives CASSPRGENTEAFF.

V gene TRBV29-1 combines with J gene TRBJ2-3; TRBD1 is a possible D gene (7 bases). V lost 3 bases to trimming and J lost 6 bases, with 16 bases between them. The CDR3 consists of 14 residues. Germline V gene lookup returns CDR1 SQVTM and CDR2 ANQGSEA. CDR3 DNA: TGCAGCGTTGAGCAGGGGGGACGGGGGGATACGCAGTATTTT. As protein: CSVEQGGRGDTQYF.

The chain links TRBV7-3 to TRBJ1-1; D remains unclear. CDR1 is SGHTA, CDR2 FQGTGA, per germline. V lost 4 bases to trimming and J lost 1 base, with 7 bases between them. The CDR3 totals 13 residues. CDR3 nucleotide sequence: TGTGCCAGCAGCTCAGTTCCGAACACTGAAGCTTTCTTT. This translates into CASSSVPNTEAFF.

This chain connects TRBV6-1 to TRBJ1-2, with D unclear. Trimming stripped 7 bases from V and 2 bases from J, with 14 bases between. The CDR3 has 14 amino acids. Germline V gene lookup returns CDR1 MNHNS and CDR2 SASEGT. CDR3: CASIGLRENYGYTF. CDR3 nucleotides: TGTGCCAGCATCGGACTAAGGGAGAACTATGGCTACACCTTC.

The genes are TRBV5-1 and TRBJ2-3, with 7 bases aligning to TRBD2. With V trimmed by 9 bases and J by 5 bases, 12 bases remained unmatched. This CDR3 contains 14 residues. CDR1 SGHRS and CDR2 YFSETQ come from the germline V gene. The CDR3 nucleotides are TGCGCCACTTCCCGTCTGGGGGGGATAGATACGCAGTATTTT. Amino acid sequence: CATSRLGGIDTQYF.

The genes are TRBV4-2 and TRBJ1-2, with D possibly matching TRBD1 (5 bases). CDR1 is LGHNA and CDR2 is YNFKEQ in the germline V gene. The CDR3 extends over 14 amino acids. V dropped 0 bases and J dropped 1 base, with 6 bases sitting between them. In nucleotides, the CDR3 is TGTGCCAGCAGCCAAGACAGGGATAACTATGGCTACACCTTC. Translation gives CASSQDRDNYGYTF.

The rearrangement links TRBV30 to TRBJ1-2, with 10 bases matching TRBD1. Losses at the gene ends were 3 bases for V and 7 bases for J; bases not matched to a gene: 5. Per the germline V gene, CDR1 is GTSNPN and CDR2 is SVGIG (reference sequence). This CDR3 is built from 13 residues. CDR3 bases: TGTGCCTGGAGATTCCGGGACAGGGGTGGCTACACCTTC. It encodes CAWRFRDRGGYTF.

This chain connects TRBV6-1 to TRBJ1-5; 10 nucleotides match TRBD1. Trimming took 6 bases from V and 2 from J; bases not matched to a gene: 4. Germline lookup yields CDR1 MNHNS and CDR2 SASEGT. The CDR3 runs to 15 residues. This CDR3 reads CASSPDRGGNQPQHF. The DNA for the CDR3 is TGTGCCAGCAGCCCGGACAGGGGGGGCAATCAGCCCCAGCATTTT.

This clone was detected a few times. The rearrangement links TRBV6-5 to TRBJ1-5; D ambiguous. Germline V lookup: CDR1 MNHEY, CDR2 SVGAGI. V was cut by 0 bases and J by 5 bases, with 8 bases left in between. The length of the CDR3 is 14 residues. The DNA of the CDR3 is TGTGCCAGCAGTTACTCAGGGAGGGATCAGCCCCAGCATTTT. This sequence encodes CASSYSGRDQPQHF.

V is TRBV7-2 and J is TRBJ2-5; unclear D gene. This CDR3 has 14 residues. Trimming left V 1 base short and J 0 bases short, with 6 bases between. CDR1 and CDR2 (germline): SGHTA, FQGNSA. CDR3: CASSLVGHQETQYF. The CDR3 nucleotides read TGTGCCAGCAGCTTAGTGGGCCACCAAGAGACCCAGTACTTC. Looking up the rest from reference TRBV7-2 and TRBJ2-5 gives the full variable domain: GAGVSQSPSNKVTEKGKDVELRCDPISGHTALYWYRQSLGQGLEFLIYFQGNSAPDKSGLPSDRFSAERTGGSVSTLTIQRTQQEDSAVYLCASSLVGHQETQYFGPGTRLLVL.

The chain joins TRBV5-6 to TRBJ2-1, with 11 bases matching TRBD1. The V gene end was trimmed by 3 bases and the J gene end by 8 bases; junction bases not matched to a gene: 1. Germline CDR1 is SGHDT and CDR2 is YYEEEE. The CDR3 loop spans 13 amino acids. The CDR3 is CASSSDRGHEQFF. The CDR3 bases are TGTGCCAGCAGCTCGGACAGGGGGCATGAGCAGTTCTTC.

The J gene is TRBJ1-1, the V gene TRBV15; D remains unclear. The CDR3 is 13 residues long. Germline CDR1 reads LNHNV; CDR2 reads YYDKDF (reference sequence). V lost 6 bases to trimming and J lost 0 bases, with 8 bases between them. CDR3 in amino acids: CATSPSLNTEAFF. The CDR3 DNA sequence: TGTGCCACCAGTCCCAGTTTGAACACTGAAGCTTTCTTT.

This chain uses TRBV14 with TRBJ2-7, with TRBD2 matching 7 bases. CDR3 size: 17 residues. Trimming took 4 bases from V and 1 from J; bases not matched to a gene: 13. CDR1 is SGHDN, CDR2 FVKESK, per germline. This CDR3 reads CASSPPGRGSRSYEQYF. CDR3 coding DNA: TGTGCCAGCAGCCCCCCGGGGAGGGGCAGTAGGTCCTACGAGCAGTACTTC.

V is TRBV19 and J is TRBJ1-2, with 12 bases lining up with TRBD1. Germline assignment: CDR1 LNHDA and CDR2 SQIVND (reference sequence). Trimming at V came to 3 bases and at J to 4 bases, leaving 0 bases not matched to a gene. The CDR3 is 14 residues long. The CDR3: CASSMGQGAYGYTF. CDR3 DNA sequence: TGTGCCAGTAGTATGGGACAGGGGGCCTATGGCTACACCTTC.

The chain recombines TRBV6-1 with TRBJ2-1, with TRBD1 identical over 9 bases. Germline V lookup: CDR1 MNHNS, CDR2 SASEGT. V lost 1 base, J lost 4 bases, and 5 bases stayed unmatched. The CDR3 consists of 16 residues. The CDR3 loop is CASSEEWDRDYNEQFF. The DNA of the CDR3 is TGTGCCAGCAGTGAAGAATGGGACAGGGATTACAATGAGCAGTTCTTC.

In its sample, this clone was seen once. The chain carries TRBV5-8 and TRBJ2-4, with 9 bases identical to TRBD2. CDR1 is SGHTS, CDR2 YDEGEE, per germline. Losses at the gene ends were 4 bases for V and 8 bases for J; bases not matched to a gene: 19. This CDR3 is built from 18 residues. Here the CDR3 reads CASSPSLTIAGALDIQYF. CDR3 nucleotide sequence: TGTGCCAGCAGCCCCTCCTTAACGATAGCGGGAGCTCTGGACATTCAGTACTTC.

This chain connects TRBV27 to TRBJ1-2; the D gene is possibly TRBD1 (6 bases). CDR1 and CDR2 (germline): MNHEY, SMNVEV (reference sequence). The CDR3 contains 12 residues. V lost 5 bases, J lost 8 bases, and 12 bases lay in between. The CDR3, as DNA: TGTGCCAGCAGTACGGGACAAGGAGGCTACACCTTC. Encoded protein: CASSTGQGGYTF.

The DNA for the CDR3 is TGTGCCAGCAGCTTAGTGATCGGGGGGCGAACAACTAATGAAAAACTGTTTTTT. It codes for CASSLVIGGRTTNEKLFF. V and J are TRBV7-8 and TRBJ1-4; D perhaps matches TRBD1 (6 bases). In germline, CDR1 is SGHVS, CDR2 FQNEAQ. The ends were cut back, 1 base at V and 0 bases at J, with 15 bases in the middle. This CDR3 region has 18 residues.

This chain uses TRBV19 with TRBJ1-1; D ambiguous. The V gene lost 7 bases and the J gene lost 6 bases, with 9 bases spanning the gap. The CDR3 runs 11 residues. The germline V gene has CDR1 LNHDA and CDR2 SQIVND (reference sequence). CDR3 region: CASIVGAEAFF. CDR3 coding DNA: TGTGCCAGTATCGTCGGGGCTGAAGCTTTCTTT.

This chain uses TRBV11-3 with TRBJ2-5, with 10 nucleotides matching TRBD1. This CDR3 has 14 residues. The germline gives CDR1 SGHNT, CDR2 YENEEA. The V and J ends lost 5 bases and 4 bases, in that order; junction bases with no gene match: 4. The CDR3 sequence: CASSPGTGVETQYF. Here the CDR3 DNA reads TGTGCCAGCAGCCCAGGGACAGGGGTAGAGACCCAGTACTTC.

The gene calls are TRBV25-1 and TRBJ2-1, with 10 bases lining up with TRBD2. Germline V gene sequence: CDR1 MGHDK, CDR2 SYGVNS. The V segment lost 8 bases and the J segment 9 bases; nucleotides outside the gene matches: 10. The CDR3 spans 14 residues. For the CDR3, the DNA is TGTGCCAGCCGGGGAAGCGGGAGGGCCGGTGAGCAGTTCTTC. Translating gives CASRGSGRAGEQFF.

The CDR3 loop is CASSLERGGFTDTQYF. The CDR3 DNA follows: TGTGCCAGCAGCTTGGAACGGGGGGGCTTCACAGATACGCAGTATTTT. The rearrangement joins TRBV5-4 to TRBJ2-3; 8 positions agree with TRBD2. CDR3 length: 16 amino acids. V lost 0 bases to trimming and J lost 2 bases; unmatched junction nucleotides: 5. Germline CDR1 SGHNT, CDR2 YYREEE (reference sequence).

The chain has TRBV19 and TRBJ2-7; maybe TRBD1 (6 bases). V gave up 5 bases and J gave up 3 bases, with 11 bases separating them. CDR3 length: 13 amino acids. Germline V gives CDR1 LNHDA, CDR2 SQIVND (reference sequence). This CDR3 is CASSAGTHYEQYF. CDR3 bases: TGTGCCAGTAGTGCCGGGACACACTACGAGCAGTACTTC.

Points on this clone: Other DNA sequences in this specimen translate into the identical CDR3. This chain links TRBV5-1 with TRBJ2-5; D is unclear. The germline V gene has CDR1 SGHRS and CDR2 YFSETQ. The CDR3 totals 12 residues. Trimming took 0 bases from V and 5 from J, leaving 5 bases between them. The CDR3: CASSLASETQYF. The CDR3 region has the DNA TGCGCCAGCAGCTTGGCTTCCGAGACCCAGTACTTC. The variable domain in full, with the rest retrieved from reference TRBV5-1 and TRBJ2-5, is KAGVTQTPRYLIKTRGQQVTLSCSPISGHRSVSWYQQTPGQGLQFLFEYFSETQRNKGNFPGRFSGRQFSNSRSEMNVSTLELGDSALYLCASSLASETQYFGPGTRLLVL.

The chain joins TRBV10-2 to TRBJ2-4; D unresolved. Trimming cost V 2 bases and J 0 bases, with 5 bases left between them. CDR3 length: 14 amino acids. Per germline, CDR1 WSHSY and CDR2 SAAADI. CDR3 loop: CASSEGVAKNIQYF. The CDR3 DNA reads as TGCGCCAGCAGTGAGGGAGTAGCCAAAAACATTCAGTACTTC.

The gene calls are TRBV9 and TRBJ2-2; 11 nucleotides line up with TRBD1. Losses at the gene ends were 2 bases for V and 4 bases for J; bases not matched to a gene: 1. The CDR3 is 15 residues long. Germline CDR1 is SGDLS and CDR2 is YYNGEE. This CDR3 is CASSVGTGGTGELFF. CDR3 DNA sequence: TGTGCCAGCAGCGTGGGGACAGGGGGCACCGGGGAGCTGTTTTTT. The complete variable domain, with remaining parts taken from reference TRBV9 and TRBJ2-2, reads DSGVTQTPKHLITATGQRVTLRCSPRSGDLSVYWYQQSLDQGLQFLIQYYNGEERAKGNILERFSAQQFPDLHSELNLSSLELGDSALYFCASSVGTGGTGELFFGEGSRLTVL.